The 10 T cell receptor beta chains listed next were all sequenced from one sample in a study of early stage breast cancer tumors (dated by TCRdb to about 2017). The protocol used for the library was the immunoSEQ multiplex PCR assay. What TCRdb holds here is the immuneACCESS table cut down to in-frame rearrangements. Part of the clones is not present; checked against another copy, under half of the missing clones reflect an unresolved V gene, and the others are unexplained. The sample yields tens of thousands of clones; 75% to 95% were counted once. The ten largest clones represent around 5% of the sample. Sequencing was carried out using blood. The receptors were sampled from a person aged 70 to 79 with breast cancer.

This clone was seen just once. The chain carries TRBV18 and TRBJ1-3; no firm D call. Germline V gene lookup returns CDR1 KGHSH and CDR2 LQKENI. CDR3 length: 15 amino acids. V was shortened by 3 bases and J by 3 bases, with 12 bases between the two germline ends. The CDR3, as DNA: TGTGCCAGCTCACCTGCACCGCCAGATGGAAACACCATATATTTT. Amino acid sequence: CASSPAPPDGNTIYF.

This sequence joins TRBV16 and TRBJ1-3; 7 bases line up with TRBD1. Germline-derived CDR1 and CDR2 are KGHSY and FQNENV. Trimming cost V 4 bases and J 4 bases; bases outside gene matches: 10. The CDR3 contains 16 residues. The CDR3 is CASSRPGTALGNTIYF. The CDR3 DNA sequence: TGTGCCAGCAGCCGTCCCGGGACAGCCCTCGGAAACACCATATATTTT. Based on the CDR3 plus reference TRBV16 and TRBJ1-3, the full variable domain is GEEVAQTPKHLVRGEGQKAKLYCAPIKGHSYVFWYQQVLKNEFKFLISFQNENVFDETGMPKERFSAKCLPNSPCSLEIQATKLEDSAVYFCASSRPGTALGNTIYFGEGSWLTVV.

This chain joins TRBV6-6 and TRBJ2-3, with TRBD2 as a possible D gene (5 bases). CDR1 is MNHNY, CDR2 SVGAGI, per germline (reference sequence). Deletions cut 2 bases from V and 0 bases from J, with 12 bases between. This CDR3 has 16 amino acids. The CDR3 region has the DNA TGTGCCAGCAGTTACGCGGCGGGTCCGAGCACAGATACGCAGTATTTT. This sequence encodes CASSYAAGPSTDTQYF.

The chain combines TRBV5-8 with TRBJ2-7; unclear D gene. V dropped 4 bases and J dropped 6 bases, with 14 bases sitting between them. CDR3 size: 13 residues. Germline CDR1 and CDR2: SGHTS and YDEGEE. The CDR3 sequence is CASSGGLGVEQYF. CDR3 nucleotide sequence: TGTGCCAGCAGCGGTGGGTTGGGCGTCGAGCAGTACTTC.

J is TRBJ2-5 and V is TRBV18, with 9 bases that match TRBD1. CDR1 is KGHSH, CDR2 LQKENI, per germline. The length of the CDR3 is 15 residues. V was pared by 8 bases and J by 5 bases, with 12 bases of the junction left unmatched. CDR3 in DNA: TGTGCCAGCACGGAACATACAGGGGGCGGGGAGACCCAGTACTTC. Translating it yields CASTEHTGGGETQYF. The variable domain in full, completed from reference TRBV18 and TRBJ2-5, reads NAGVMQNPRHLVRRRGQEARLRCSPMKGHSHVYWYRQLPEEGLKFMVYLQKENIIDESGMPKERFSAEFPKEGPSILRIQQVVRGDSAAYFCASTEHTGGGETQYFGPGTRLLVL.

The chain has TRBV12-2 and TRBJ2-1; the table gives TRBD2 as D, unverified against the DNA. TRBV12-2 is labeled a pseudogene. The CDR3 runs 16 residues. The CDR3 sequence: CASRLEIAGSYNEQFF. CDR3 bases: TGTGCAAGTCGCTTAGAGATAGCGGGCTCCTACAATGAGCAGTTCTTC.

J is TRBJ1-6 and V is TRBV7-8, with 9 bases matching TRBD1. Germline V gene sequence: CDR1 SGHVS, CDR2 FQNEAQ. V was pared by 5 bases and J by 9 bases, with 5 bases of the junction left unmatched. This CDR3 has 14 amino acids. CDR3 loop: CASSTGQGSSPLHF. The CDR3 DNA reads TGTGCCAGCAGCACGGGACAGGGAAGTTCACCCCTCCACTTT.

The chain employs TRBV9 and TRBJ2-1; TRBD2 agrees at 12 bases. The CDR3 loop spans 17 amino acids. Germline-derived CDR1 and CDR2 are SGDLS and YYNGEE. J gave up 2 bases and V 0 bases, and 3 bases lay outside the gene matches. CDR3 bases: TGTGCCAGCAGCGTAGGTGCTAGCGGGGGGGCCTACAATGAGCAGTTCTTC. Translating gives CASSVGASGGAYNEQFF.

The genes are TRBV29-1 and TRBJ2-3, with TRBD2 matching over 9 bases. The CDR3 is 17 residues long. From germline, CDR1 is SQVTM and CDR2 ANQGSEA. V shed 0 bases, J shed 0 bases, and the junction held 7 bases outside the gene matches. The CDR3 is CSVEESSTSGSTDTQYF. The CDR3 coding sequence is TGCAGCGTTGAAGAGTCTAGCACTAGCGGGAGCACAGATACGCAGTATTTT.

The chain carries TRBV10-2 and TRBJ2-3; TRBD1 aligns across 7 bases. V was clipped by 6 bases and J by 6 bases; unmatched bases: 12. The CDR3 totals 15 residues. Germline CDR1 WSHSY, CDR2 SAAADI. The CDR3 protein is CASSQGGFSADTQYF. CDR3 coding DNA: TGCGCCAGCAGCCAAGGGGGCTTTTCAGCGGATACGCAGTATTTT.